The 14 T cell receptor beta chains listed next were all sequenced from one sample in a study of shared clonotypes between healthy human individuals. Measured with immunoSEQ multiplex PCR; TCRdb has only the in-frame clones, and not every one. The table shows 400,000 to 500,000 clones, with 70% to 85% occurring only once. The sample consisted of PBMCs. These TCRs come from a woman aged 40 to 50 in good health. Some clones in this sample may be carry-over from other donors' samples.

The CDR3 is CASSYLLTSARSGQETQYF. CDR3 DNA: TGTGCCAGCAGTTACCTCCTGACTAGCGCCCGTTCGGGTCAGGAGACCCAGTACTTC. The V call is TRBV28, the J call TRBJ2-5; 8 nucleotides align to TRBD2. Trimming cost V 4 bases and J 5 bases; bases outside gene matches: 21. This CDR3 spans 19 amino acids. In germline, CDR1 is MDHEN, CDR2 SYDVKM.

This clone was recorded once. A far larger clone is just one base off, so this is likely a read error. The rearrangement joins TRBV5-5 to TRBJ2-7; 11 positions match TRBD2. The CDR3 extends over 15 amino acids. J gave up 2 bases and V 4 bases, and 5 bases lay outside the gene matches. Germline CDR1 SGHKS, CDR2 YYEKEE (reference sequence). The CDR3 bases are TGTGCCAGCAGCCTCGGACTAGCGGGTCCCTACGAGCAGTACTTC. Its translation is CASSLGLAGPYEQYF.

V is TRBV28 and J is TRBJ2-7; 13 bases align to TRBD2. Trimming took 6 bases from V and 5 from J; bases not matched to a gene: 7. Germline assignment: CDR1 MDHEN and CDR2 SYDVKM. The CDR3 is 15 amino acids. This CDR3 reads CASSQWTSGSHEQYF. The CDR3 region has the DNA TGTGCCAGCAGCCAATGGACTAGCGGGAGCCACGAGCAGTACTTC.

Turning to this clone: Distinct nucleotide sequences in the sample also encode this CDR3. The chain recombines TRBV7-2 with TRBJ2-7; TRBD1 aligns across 8 bases. From germline, CDR1 is SGHTA and CDR2 FQGNSA. J was trimmed by 2 bases and V by 9 bases; bases with no gene match: 12. The CDR3 contains 15 residues. This CDR3 is CASRRDRGETYEQYF. For the CDR3, the DNA is TGTGCCAGTAGACGCGACAGGGGTGAGACCTACGAGCAGTACTTC. Supplemented by reference TRBV7-2 and TRBJ2-7, the full variable domain reads GAGVSQSPSNKVTEKGKDVELRCDPISGHTALYWYRQSLGQGLEFLIYFQGNSAPDKSGLPSDRFSAERTGGSVSTLTIQRTQQEDSAVYLCASRRDRGETYEQYFGPGTRLTVT.

The J gene is TRBJ2-1, the V gene TRBV6-6; tentatively, D is TRBD1 (6 bases). CDR3 length equals 15 residues. Germline V lookup: CDR1 MNHNY, CDR2 SVGAGI (reference sequence). The V end lost 4 bases, the J end lost 6 bases, and 16 bases lay between the germline ends. CDR3 protein: CASSSAALGANEQFF. The CDR3 DNA follows: TGTGCCAGCAGTTCGGCGGCCCTGGGGGCCAATGAGCAGTTCTTC.

This sequence joins TRBV27 and TRBJ2-7; 7 nucleotides align to TRBD1. V was clipped by 5 bases and J by 3 bases; unmatched bases: 13. Per germline, CDR1 MNHEY and CDR2 SMNVEV (reference sequence). CDR3 length: 16 residues. CDR3 bases: TGTGCCAGCAGTACACTAGGGGGCGCCTCTATCTACGAGCAGTACTTC. Protein sequence: CASSTLGGASIYEQYF.

This clone was picked up a small number of times. The chain uses TRBV19 and TRBJ1-5, with D maybe TRBD1 (5 bases). There are 16 residues in the CDR3. Trimming stripped 3 bases from V and 3 bases from J, with 15 bases between. In germline, CDR1 is LNHDA, CDR2 SQIVND (reference sequence). This CDR3 reads CASSMDTSAPNQPQHF. DNA of the CDR3: TGTGCCAGTAGTATGGACACTTCCGCCCCCAATCAGCCCCAGCATTTT.

Only a few counts were recorded for this clone. The sample holds other DNA sequences that translate to the same CDR3. The chain has TRBV18 and TRBJ2-5; D may be TRBD2 (5 bases). Trimming took 2 bases from V and 4 from J, leaving 5 bases between them. The CDR3 totals 12 residues. Germline V gene lookup returns CDR1 KGHSH and CDR2 LQKENI. CDR3 nucleotide sequence: TGTGCCAGCTCACCAGCGGGAGAGACCCAGTACTTC. This encodes CASSPAGETQYF.

This chain joins TRBV29-1 and TRBJ1-5; TRBD1 might be the D (5 bases). The V end was cut by 2 bases, the J end by 4 bases, with 12 bases between. This CDR3 has 14 amino acids. Germline V CDR1 and CDR2: SQVTM, ANQGSEA. The CDR3 DNA sequence: TGCAGCGTTGAACAGGGACGGACTAATCAGCCCCAGCATTTT. Its translation is CSVEQGRTNQPQHF.

The chain joins TRBV27 to TRBJ2-4, with TRBD2 as a possible D gene (5 bases). V lost 0 bases and J 13 bases, leaving 13 bases between the germline ends. The CDR3 is made up of 13 amino acids. From germline, CDR1 is MNHEY and CDR2 SMNVEV (reference sequence). The CDR3 is CASSLSRRESQYF. The CDR3 bases are TGTGCCAGCAGTTTATCGCGAAGGGAGTCCCAGTACTTC.

The rearrangement joins TRBV27 to TRBJ2-1; D may match TRBD1 or TRBD2 (6 bases each). The CDR3 covers 13 residues. V lost 4 bases to trimming and J lost 15 bases, with 19 bases between them. Germline loops: CDR1 MNHEY, CDR2 SMNVEV (reference sequence). The CDR3 loop reads CASSSLTSLGAFF. DNA of the CDR3: TGTGCCAGCAGTTCTCTAACTAGCTTGGGGGCGTTCTTC.

The chain recombines TRBV28 with TRBJ2-7, with 11 bases identical to TRBD1. From germline, CDR1 is MDHEN and CDR2 SYDVKM. The CDR3 is 15 residues long. Losses at the gene ends were 6 bases for V and 3 bases for J; bases not matched to a gene: 7. The CDR3 is CASRAQGTGGYEQYF. CDR3 DNA: TGTGCCAGCAGGGCGCAAGGGACAGGGGGCTACGAGCAGTACTTC.

This chain links TRBV7-9 with TRBJ2-1, with TRBD2 matching over 7 bases. This CDR3 contains 14 residues. Germline V lookup: CDR1 SEHNR, CDR2 FQNEAQ (reference sequence). The ends lost 4 bases at V and 7 bases at J; junction bases unmatched: 7. This chain's CDR3 is CASSSELATNEQFF. DNA of the CDR3: TGTGCCAGCAGCTCAGAACTAGCGACGAATGAGCAGTTCTTC.

The V and J genes are TRBV5-1 and TRBJ2-3; D remains unclear. There are 14 residues in the CDR3. Germline V CDR1 and CDR2: SGHRS, YFSETQ. V shed 3 bases and J shed 4 bases, with 12 bases lying between them. This chain's CDR3 is CASSYREPADTQYF. The CDR3 DNA is TGCGCCAGCAGCTACCGCGAGCCGGCAGATACGCAGTATTTT.